What follows is one TCR beta chain and its context. The data derive from a study of blood T cell repertoires in COVID-19. Whole-study context: Whether acute or convalescent, the COVID-19 samples came from the United States, Italy and Spain. PBMCs, B-cell-depleted T cells, or T cells were the source of the cDNA or gDNA that made up the material.

As handled by the study authors: Cell counts per sample came from amplifying reference gene primers. Profiling relied on immunoSEQ multiplex PCR, and the TCRdb table lists in-frame clones only, not all of them. The DNA gave D and trimming, while V, J and clone size come from that table. The sample has under 35,000 clones, 88% seen once. Germline V gives CDR1 SGHTA, CDR2 FQGNSA. Trimming cost V 0 bases and J 5 bases, with 13 bases left between them. CDR3 size: 15 residues. The material sequenced was peripheral blood. The rearrangement uses TRBV7-2 and TRBJ2-5; a possible D gene is TRBD2 (6 bases). The source is a human donor in a cohort sampled during active COVID-19. This chain's CDR3 is CASSLAGGGGETQYF. The CDR3, as DNA: TGTGCCAGCAGCTTAGCGGGGGGTGGCGGCGAGACCCAGTACTTC.